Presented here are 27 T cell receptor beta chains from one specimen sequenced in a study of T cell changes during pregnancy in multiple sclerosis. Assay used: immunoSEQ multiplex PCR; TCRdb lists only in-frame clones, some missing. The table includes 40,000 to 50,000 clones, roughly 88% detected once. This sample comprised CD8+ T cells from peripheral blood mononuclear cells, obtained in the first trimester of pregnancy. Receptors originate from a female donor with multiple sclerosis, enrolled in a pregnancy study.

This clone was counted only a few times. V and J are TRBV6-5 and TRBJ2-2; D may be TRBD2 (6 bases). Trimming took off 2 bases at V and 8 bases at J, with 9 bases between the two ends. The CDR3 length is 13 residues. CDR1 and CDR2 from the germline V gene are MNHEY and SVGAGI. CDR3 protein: CASSYKAGGELFF. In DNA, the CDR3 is TGTGCCAGCAGTTACAAGGCGGGGGGGGAGCTGTTTTTT.

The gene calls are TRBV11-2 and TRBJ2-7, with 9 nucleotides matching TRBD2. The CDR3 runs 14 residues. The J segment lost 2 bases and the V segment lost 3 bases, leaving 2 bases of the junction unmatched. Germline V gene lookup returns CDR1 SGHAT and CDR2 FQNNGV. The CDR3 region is CASSLVAGAYEQYF. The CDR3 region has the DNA TGTGCCAGCAGCTTGGTAGCGGGGGCCTACGAGCAGTACTTC. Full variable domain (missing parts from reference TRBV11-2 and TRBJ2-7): EAGVAQSPRYKIIEKRQSVAFWCNPISGHATLYWYQQILGQGPKLLIQFQNNGVVDDSQLPKDRFSAERLKGVDSTLKIQPAKLEDSAVYLCASSLVAGAYEQYFGPGTRLTVT.

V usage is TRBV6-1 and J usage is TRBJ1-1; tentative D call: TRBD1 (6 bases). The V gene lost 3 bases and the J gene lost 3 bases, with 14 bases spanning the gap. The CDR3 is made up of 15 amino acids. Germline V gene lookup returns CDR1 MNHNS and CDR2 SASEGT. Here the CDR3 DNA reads TGTGCCAGCAGTGAGCAACAGGGTGTGCACACTGAAGCTTTCTTT. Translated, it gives CASSEQQGVHTEAFF.

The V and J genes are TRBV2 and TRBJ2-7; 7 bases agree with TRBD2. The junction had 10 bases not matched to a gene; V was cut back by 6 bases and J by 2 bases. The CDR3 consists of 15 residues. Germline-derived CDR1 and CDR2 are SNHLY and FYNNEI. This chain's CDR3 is CASRPIAGAAYEQYF. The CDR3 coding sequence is TGTGCCAGCAGACCTATAGCGGGCGCCGCCTACGAGCAGTACTTC. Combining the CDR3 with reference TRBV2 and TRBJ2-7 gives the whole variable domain EPEVTQTPSHQVTQMGQEVILRCVPISNHLYFYWYRQILGQKVEFLVSFYNNEISEKSEIFDDQFSVERPDGSNFTLKIRSTKLEDSAMYFCASRPIAGAAYEQYFGPGTRLTVT.

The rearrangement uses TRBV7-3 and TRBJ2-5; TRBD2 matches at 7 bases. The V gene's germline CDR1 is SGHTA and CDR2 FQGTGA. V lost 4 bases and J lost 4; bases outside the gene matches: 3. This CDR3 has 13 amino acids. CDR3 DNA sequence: TGTGCCAGCAGCTATGGGGGGGTAGAGACCCAGTACTTC. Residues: CASSYGGVETQYF.

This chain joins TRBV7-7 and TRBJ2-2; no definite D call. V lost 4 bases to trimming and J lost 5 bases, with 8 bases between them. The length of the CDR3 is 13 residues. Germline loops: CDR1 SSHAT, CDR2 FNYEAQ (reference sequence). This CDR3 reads CASSSLRTGELFF. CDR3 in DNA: TGTGCCAGCAGCTCCCTACGGACCGGGGAGCTGTTTTTT.

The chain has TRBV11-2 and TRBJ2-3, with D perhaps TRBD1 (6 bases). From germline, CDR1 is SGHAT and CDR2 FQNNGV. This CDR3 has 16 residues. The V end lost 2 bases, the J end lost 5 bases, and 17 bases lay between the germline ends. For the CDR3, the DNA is TGTGCCAGCAGCTTACTTACAGGGATGGGTGTAGATACGCAGTATTTT. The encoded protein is CASSLLTGMGVDTQYF.

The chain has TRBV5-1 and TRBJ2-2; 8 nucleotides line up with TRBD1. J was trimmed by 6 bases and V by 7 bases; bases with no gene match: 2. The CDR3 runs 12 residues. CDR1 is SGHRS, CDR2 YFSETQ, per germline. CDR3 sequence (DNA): TGCGCCAGCGACAGGGGAGCCGGGGAGCTGTTTTTT. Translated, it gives CASDRGAGELFF.

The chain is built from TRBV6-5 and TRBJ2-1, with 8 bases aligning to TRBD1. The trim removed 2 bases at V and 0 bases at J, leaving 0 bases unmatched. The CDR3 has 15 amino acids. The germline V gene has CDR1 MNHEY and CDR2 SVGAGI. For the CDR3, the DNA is TGTGCCAGCAGTTACACAGGGGGCTCCTACAATGAGCAGTTCTTC. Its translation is CASSYTGGSYNEQFF.

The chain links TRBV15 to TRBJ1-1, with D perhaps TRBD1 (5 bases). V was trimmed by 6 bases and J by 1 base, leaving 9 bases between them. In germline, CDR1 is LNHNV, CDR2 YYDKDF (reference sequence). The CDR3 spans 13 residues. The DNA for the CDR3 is TGTGCCACCAGTCACCAGGGGAACACTGAAGCTTTCTTT. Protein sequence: CATSHQGNTEAFF. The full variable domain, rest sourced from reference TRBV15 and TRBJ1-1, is DAMVIQNPRYQVTQFGKPVTLSCSQTLNHNVMYWYQQKSSQAPKLLFHYYDKDFNNEADTPDNFQSRRPNTSFCFLDIRSPGLGDTAMYLCATSHQGNTEAFFGQGTRLTVV.

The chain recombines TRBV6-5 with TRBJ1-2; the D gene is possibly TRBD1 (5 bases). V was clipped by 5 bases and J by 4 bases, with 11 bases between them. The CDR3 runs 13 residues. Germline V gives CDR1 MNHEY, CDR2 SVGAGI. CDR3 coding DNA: TGTGCCAGCAGTCCGGGACTGAGCTATGGCTACACCTTC. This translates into CASSPGLSYGYTF.

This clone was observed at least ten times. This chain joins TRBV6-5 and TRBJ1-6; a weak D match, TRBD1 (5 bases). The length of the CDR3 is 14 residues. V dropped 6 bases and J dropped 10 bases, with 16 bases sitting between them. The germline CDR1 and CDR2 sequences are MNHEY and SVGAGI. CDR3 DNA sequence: TGTGCCAGCAGGCAGGGAAGTAAGGGATCACCCCTCCACTTT. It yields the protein CASRQGSKGSPLHF.

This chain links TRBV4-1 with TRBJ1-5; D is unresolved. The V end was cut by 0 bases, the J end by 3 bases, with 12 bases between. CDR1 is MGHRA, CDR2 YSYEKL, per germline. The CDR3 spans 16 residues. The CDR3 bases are TGCGCCAGCAGCCAAGATAGGAGCGGATCCAATCAGCCCCAGCATTTT. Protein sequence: CASSQDRSGSNQPQHF.

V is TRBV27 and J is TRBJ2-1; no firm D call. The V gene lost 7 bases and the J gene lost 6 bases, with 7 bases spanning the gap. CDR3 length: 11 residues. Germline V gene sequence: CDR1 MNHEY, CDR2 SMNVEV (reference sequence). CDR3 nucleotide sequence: TGTGCCAGCACCTCTGTCAATGAGCAGTTCTTC. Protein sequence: CASTSVNEQFF.

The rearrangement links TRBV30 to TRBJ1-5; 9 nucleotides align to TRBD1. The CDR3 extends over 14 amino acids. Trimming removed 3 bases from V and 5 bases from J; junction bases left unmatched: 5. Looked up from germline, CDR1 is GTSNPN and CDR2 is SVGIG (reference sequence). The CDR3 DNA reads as TGTGCCTGGAGCCCTTGGACAGGGGATCAGCCCCAGCATTTT. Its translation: CAWSPWTGDQPQHF. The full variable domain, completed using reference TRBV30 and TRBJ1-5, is SQTIHQWPATLVQPVGSPLSLECTVEGTSNPNLYWYRQAAGRGLQLLFYSVGIGQISSEVPQNLSASRPQDRQFILSSKKLLLSDSGFYLCAWSPWTGDQPQHFGDGTRLSIL.

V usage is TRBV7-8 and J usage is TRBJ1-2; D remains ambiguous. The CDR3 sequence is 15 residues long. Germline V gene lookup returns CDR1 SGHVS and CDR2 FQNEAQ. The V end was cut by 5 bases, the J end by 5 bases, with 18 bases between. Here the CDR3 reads CASSPDSTWIYGYTF. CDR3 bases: TGTGCCAGCAGCCCAGACTCGACGTGGATTTATGGCTACACCTTC.

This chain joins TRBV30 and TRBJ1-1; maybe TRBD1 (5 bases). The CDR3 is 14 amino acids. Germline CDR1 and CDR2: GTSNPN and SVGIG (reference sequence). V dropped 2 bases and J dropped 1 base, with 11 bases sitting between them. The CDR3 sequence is CAWSSVGGNTEAFF. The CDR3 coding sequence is TGTGCCTGGAGTTCCGTGGGGGGGAACACTGAAGCTTTCTTT.

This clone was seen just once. The CDR3 DNA is TGTGCCAGCAGTGAGGGGAGGGGACGACTTTTTGGCTACACCTTC. Translation gives CASSEGRGRLFGYTF. V is TRBV6-1 and J is TRBJ1-2; possibly TRBD1 for D (5 bases). The CDR3 runs 15 residues. The germline V gene encodes CDR1 MNHNS and CDR2 SASEGT. V lost 3 bases, J lost 7 bases, and 18 bases lay in between.

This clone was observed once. In DNA, the CDR3 is TGTGCCAGCAGCCAGAAAGACCCGGGACTCAGCACAGATACGCAGTATTTT. Amino acids: CASSQKDPGLSTDTQYF. The chain links TRBV7-9 to TRBJ2-3, with D possibly TRBD2 on 6 matching bases. V was shortened by 5 bases and J by 0 bases, with 18 bases between the two germline ends. CDR1 and CDR2 (germline): SEHNR, FQNEAQ (reference sequence). CDR3 size: 17 residues.

CDR3 DNA: TGCGCCAGCAGCGGAGAGGGGGTAACTGGAAACACCATATATTTT. It codes for CASSGEGVTGNTIYF. The rearrangement uses TRBV5-1 and TRBJ1-3, with D perhaps TRBD1 (6 bases). The CDR3 extends over 15 amino acids. The germline gives CDR1 SGHRS, CDR2 YFSETQ. With 4 bases removed from V and 2 bases from J, the gap between germline ends came to 13 bases.

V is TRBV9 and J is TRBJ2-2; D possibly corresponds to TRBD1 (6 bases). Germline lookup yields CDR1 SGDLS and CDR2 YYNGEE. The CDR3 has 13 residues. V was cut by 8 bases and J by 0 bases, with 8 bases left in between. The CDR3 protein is CASGQSNTGELFF. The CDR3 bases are TGTGCCAGTGGACAGTCGAACACCGGGGAGCTGTTTTTT.

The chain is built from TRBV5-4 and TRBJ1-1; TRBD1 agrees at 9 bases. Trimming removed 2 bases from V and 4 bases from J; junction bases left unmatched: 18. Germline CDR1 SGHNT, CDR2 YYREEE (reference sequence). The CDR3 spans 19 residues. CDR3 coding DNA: TGTGCCAGCAGCTTTGAACAGGGGGCTCGATCAGGGGTATTCACTGAAGCTTTCTTT. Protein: CASSFEQGARSGVFTEAFF.

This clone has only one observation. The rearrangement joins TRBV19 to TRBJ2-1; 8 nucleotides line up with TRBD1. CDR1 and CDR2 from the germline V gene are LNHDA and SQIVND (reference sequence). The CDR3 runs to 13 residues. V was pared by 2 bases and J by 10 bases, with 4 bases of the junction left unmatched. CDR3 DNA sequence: TGTGCCAGTAGTATACAGGGGGCGGGGGAGCAGTTCTTC. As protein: CASSIQGAGEQFF. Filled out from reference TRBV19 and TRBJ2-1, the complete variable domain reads DGGITQSPKYLFRKEGQNVTLSCEQNLNHDAMYWYRQDPGQGLRLIYYSQIVNDFQKGDIAEGYSVSREKKESFPLTVTSAQKNPTAFYLCASSIQGAGEQFFGPGTRLTVL.

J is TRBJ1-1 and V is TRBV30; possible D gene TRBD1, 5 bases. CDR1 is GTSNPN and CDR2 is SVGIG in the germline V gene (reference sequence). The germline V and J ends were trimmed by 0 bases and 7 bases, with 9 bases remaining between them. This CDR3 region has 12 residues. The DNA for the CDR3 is TGTGCCTGGAGTGTCCGCAGGGATGAAGCTTTCTTT. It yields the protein CAWSVRRDEAFF.

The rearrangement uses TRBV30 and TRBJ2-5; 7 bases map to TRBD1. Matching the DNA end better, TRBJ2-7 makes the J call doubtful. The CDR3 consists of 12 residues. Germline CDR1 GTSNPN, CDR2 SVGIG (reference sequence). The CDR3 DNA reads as TGTGCCTGGAGTACGACAGGGAACGAGCAGTACTTC. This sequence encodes CAWSTTGNEQYF.

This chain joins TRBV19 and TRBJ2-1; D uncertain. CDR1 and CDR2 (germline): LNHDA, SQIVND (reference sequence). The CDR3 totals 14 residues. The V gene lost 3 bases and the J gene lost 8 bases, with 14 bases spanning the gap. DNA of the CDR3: TGTGCCAGTAGTATCGGATTAGCTTTGCATGAGCAGTTCTTC. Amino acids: CASSIGLALHEQFF. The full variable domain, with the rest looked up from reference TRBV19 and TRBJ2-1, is DGGITQSPKYLFRKEGQNVTLSCEQNLNHDAMYWYRQDPGQGLRLIYYSQIVNDFQKGDIAEGYSVSREKKESFPLTVTSAQKNPTAFYLCASSIGLALHEQFFGPGTRLTVL.

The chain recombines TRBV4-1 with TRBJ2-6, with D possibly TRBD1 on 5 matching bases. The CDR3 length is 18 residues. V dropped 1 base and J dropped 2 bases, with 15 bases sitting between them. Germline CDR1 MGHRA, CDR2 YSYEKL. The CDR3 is CASSQARRTLAGANVLTF. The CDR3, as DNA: TGCGCCAGCAGCCAAGCCCGACGGACACTGGCTGGGGCCAACGTCCTGACTTTC.